This T cell receptor beta chain came from a study of T-cell reconstitution after alpha-beta-depleted transplantation in children. Study observations and caveats: Most T-cell counts and diversity one year after the transplant came from T cells that were newly produced. From surviving recipient T cells and thymic progenitors came the high day-60 TCRbeta diversity observed in some patients. About two months after transplant, alpha-beta T cells reportedly came from several hundred expanded graft clones.

As concerns this clonotype: The target antigen is unknown.

The TCRbeta library incorporated unique molecular identifiers. TCRdb independently ran MiXCR on the PCR reads; one entry per CDR3 protein. The sample lists a few hundred thousand distinct CDR3 sequences; roughly 11% were seen once. Sample: peripheral blood, taken 180 days after TCRalphabeta/CD19-depleted stem cell transplant. This clonotype was obtained from a male patient aged 2-10 years who had a stem cell transplant for chronic granulomatous disease, so the T cells may come from the graft donor.

CDR3 in DNA: TGTGCCAGCAGCCAAGCGGACAGCCAAGAGACCCAGTACTTC. It translates to CASSQADSQETQYF. The chain recombines TRBV4-2 with TRBJ2-5, with D maybe TRBD1 (6 bases). The CDR3 totals 14 residues. CDR1 and CDR2 (germline): LGHNA, YNFKEQ. V gave up 1 base and J gave up 1 base, with 7 bases separating them.